Each of the 26 T cell receptor beta chains below was sequenced from the same sample in a study of T cells in Graves' hyperthyroidism and ophthalmopathy. TCR beta CDR3 regions were amplified from RNA transcripts. First-round RT-PCR of the TCR CDR3 relied on the HTBI primer set. TCRdb reprocessed the multiplex PCR reads via MiXCR and lists one record per CDR3 protein. The repertoire includes 300,000 to 450,000 distinct CDR3 sequences, more than 15% of them detected once, and about a quarter sits in the top ten. The sample consisted of blood. The receptors were gathered from a woman between 18 and 30 years old with Graves' hyperthyroidism that later progressed to Graves' ophthalmopathy.

In its sample, this clonotype was seen many times. The J gene is TRBJ2-7, the V gene TRBV7-2, with D maybe TRBD2 (5 bases). Germline CDR1 and CDR2: SGHTA and FQGNSA. This CDR3 is built from 15 residues. Trimming took off 5 bases at V and 3 bases at J, with 17 bases between the two ends. CDR3 residues: CASSPGGLAIYEQYF. The CDR3 region has the DNA TGTGCCAGCAGCCCCGGAGGTCTAGCAATCTACGAGCAGTACTTC.

Worth noting for this clonotype: At one boundary the junction diverges from the germline segment, which might be a read error. The chain has TRBV20-1 and TRBJ2-3; 8 nucleotides match TRBD2. From germline, CDR1 is DFQATT and CDR2 SNEGSKA (reference sequence). The CDR3 is 16 residues long. CDR3 region: CSASGGAGGSTDTQCF. As DNA, the CDR3 is TGCAGTGCTAGCGGGGGGGCCGGAGGGAGCACAGATACGCAGTGTTTT.

The sample holds many counts of this clonotype. The CDR3 DNA sequence: TGTGCCAGCAGTTCCAGGTTTGCGAGAAACACCGGGGAGCTGTTTTTT. It translates to CASSSRFARNTGELFF. J is TRBJ2-2 and V is TRBV28; D uncertain. CDR1 is MDHEN and CDR2 is SYDVKM in the germline V gene. V lost 4 bases, J lost 2 bases, and 14 bases lay in between. There are 16 residues in the CDR3.

The chain employs TRBV9 and TRBJ2-7; D uncertain. V shed 2 bases and J shed 3 bases, with 18 bases lying between them. Germline V gene lookup returns CDR1 SGDLS and CDR2 YYNGEE. This CDR3 has 16 amino acids. The CDR3 sequence is CASSVGSSVQDYEQYF. CDR3 nucleotide sequence: TGTGCCAGCAGCGTCGGCTCGTCCGTCCAAGACTACGAGCAGTACTTC.

This clonotype showed up many times. The V call is TRBV7-9, the J call TRBJ1-2; a weak D match, TRBD1 (5 bases). The germline V gene has CDR1 SEHNR and CDR2 FQNEAQ (reference sequence). Deletions cut 3 bases from V and 3 bases from J, with 8 bases between. This CDR3 is built from 13 residues. DNA for the CDR3: TGTGCCAGCAGCTTCCTGGGGCACTATGGCTACACCTTC. This gives the protein CASSFLGHYGYTF. The variable domain in full, completed from reference TRBV7-9 and TRBJ1-2, reads DTGVSQNPRHKITKRGQNVTFRCDPISEHNRLYWYRQTLGQGPEFLTYFQNEAQLEKSRLLSDRFSAERPKGSFSTLEIQRTEQGDSAMYLCASSFLGHYGYTFGSGTRLTVV.

Ten or more counts support this clonotype. This sequence joins TRBV28 and TRBJ2-1; 9 bases line up with TRBD2. The CDR3 runs 15 residues. V shed 8 bases and J 4 bases; nucleotides not matched to a gene: 9. In germline, CDR1 is MDHEN, CDR2 SYDVKM. CDR3: CASPPLAGIYNEQFF. CDR3 nucleotides: TGTGCCAGCCCTCCCCTAGCGGGGATTTACAATGAGCAGTTCTTC.

This clonotype has at least ten counts. The chain combines TRBV28 with TRBJ2-7; possibly TRBD2 for D (6 bases). The germline V gene has CDR1 MDHEN and CDR2 SYDVKM. Trimming took off 6 bases at V and 7 bases at J, with 31 bases between the two ends. The CDR3 is 18 residues long. DNA for the CDR3: TGTGCCAGCAGCCCGGTGAAGCAGGAGGGCCTAGGGGCTACGGAGCAGTACTTC. It encodes CASSPVKQEGLGATEQYF.

This clonotype was recorded many times. This rearrangement joins TRBV28 to TRBJ2-1; unclear D gene. Germline CDR1 and CDR2: MDHEN and SYDVKM. The ends were cut back, 5 bases at V and 4 bases at J, with 9 bases in the middle. The CDR3 is 13 residues long. CDR3 amino acids: CASSAERYNEQFF. The CDR3 DNA follows: TGTGCCAGCAGTGCCGAGAGATACAATGAGCAGTTCTTC.

This clonotype appeared many times. This sequence joins TRBV7-9 and TRBJ2-7; 9 positions match TRBD2. Losses at the gene ends were 4 bases for V and 3 bases for J; bases not matched to a gene: 4. In germline, CDR1 is SEHNR, CDR2 FQNEAQ (reference sequence). This CDR3 is 14 amino acids long. The CDR3: CASSSPSGNYEQYF. As DNA, the CDR3 is TGTGCCAGCAGCTCCCCTAGCGGGAACTACGAGCAGTACTTC.

The CDR3 here is CAWGTAAYEQYF. Here the CDR3 DNA reads TGTGCCTGGGGGACAGCAGCCTACGAGCAGTACTTC. The gene calls are TRBV30 and TRBJ2-7; 7 bases agree with TRBD1. V lost 5 bases and J lost 2; bases outside the gene matches: 3. Germline V gene sequence: CDR1 GTSNPN, CDR2 SVGIG (reference sequence). The CDR3 runs 12 residues.

This clonotype was picked up many times. The V and J genes are TRBV20-1 and TRBJ1-1; D gene unclear. Trimming took off 1 base at V and 0 bases at J, with 12 bases between the two ends. The CDR3 totals 15 residues. The V gene's germline CDR1 is DFQATT and CDR2 SNEGSKA (reference sequence). The CDR3 spells CSARVRPEMNTEAFF. CDR3 bases: TGCAGTGCTAGAGTCCGGCCGGAAATGAACACTGAAGCTTTCTTT.

There are many counts of this clonotype. This rearrangement joins TRBV2 to TRBJ2-1; 8 nucleotides align to TRBD2. The germline gives CDR1 SNHLY, CDR2 FYNNEI. This CDR3 is built from 16 residues. The V gene end was trimmed by 6 bases and the J gene end by 0 bases; junction bases not matched to a gene: 7. CDR3: CASRGTGTSSYNEQFF. DNA for the CDR3: TGTGCCAGCAGGGGGACCGGGACTAGCTCCTACAATGAGCAGTTCTTC. Filled out from reference TRBV2 and TRBJ2-1, the complete variable domain reads EPEVTQTPSHQVTQMGQEVILRCVPISNHLYFYWYRQILGQKVEFLVSFYNNEISEKSEIFDDQFSVERPDGSNFTLKIRSTKLEDSAMYFCASRGTGTSSYNEQFFGPGTRLTVL.

This clonotype was found many times. The genes are TRBV2 and TRBJ1-4; D remains unclear. Between the trimmed V and J ends, which lost 5 bases and 8 bases, there was a span of 12 bases. Germline CDR1 SNHLY, CDR2 FYNNEI. CDR3 length: 13 residues. CDR3 sequence reads: CASSPDPREKLFF. The CDR3 DNA reads as TGTGCCAGCAGTCCTGACCCAAGGGAAAAACTGTTTTTT.

This clonotype occurred a few times. V is TRBV29-1 and J is TRBJ2-1, with D possibly matching TRBD1 (6 bases). This CDR3 spans 14 amino acids. Germline loops: CDR1 SQVTM, CDR2 ANQGSEA. Trimming shortened V by 2 bases and J by 5 bases, and 13 bases separated the two germline ends. As DNA, the CDR3 is TGCAGCGTTGAATTAACAGGGACACACAATGAGCAGTTCTTC. Translation: CSVELTGTHNEQFF.

This clonotype was detected many times. This rearrangement joins TRBV12-5 to TRBJ1-1; TRBD1 agrees at 7 bases. This CDR3 comprises 13 residues. V shed 10 bases and J 4 bases; nucleotides not matched to a gene: 9. In germline, CDR1 is LGHNT, CDR2 FRNRAP. The CDR3 is CATQGGAGTEAFF. The DNA of the CDR3 is TGTGCTACCCAAGGGGGCGCGGGCACTGAAGCTTTCTTT.

This chain uses TRBV6-2 or TRBV6-3 with TRBJ2-7; D is possibly TRBD1 (5 bases). CDR3 length equals 14 residues. The germline gives CDR1 MNHEY, CDR2 SVGEGT. Trimming took off 5 bases at V and 0 bases at J, with 11 bases between the two ends. CDR3 in DNA: TGTGCCAGCAGTCCCCCAGGGATCTCCTACGAGCAGTACTTC. This gives the protein CASSPPGISYEQYF.

The chain has TRBV5-1 and TRBJ1-4; weak D call: TRBD1 (5 bases). The CDR3 totals 15 residues. Deletions cut 5 bases from V and 3 bases from J, with 14 bases between. Germline loops: CDR1 SGHRS, CDR2 YFSETQ. CDR3: CASSPAGGANEKLFF. In DNA form, the CDR3 reads TGCGCCAGCAGTCCAGCCGGGGGTGCTAATGAAAAACTGTTTTTT. The full variable domain, with the rest looked up from reference TRBV5-1 and TRBJ1-4, is KAGVTQTPRYLIKTRGQQVTLSCSPISGHRSVSWYQQTPGQGLQFLFEYFSETQRNKGNFPGRFSGRQFSNSRSEMNVSTLELGDSALYLCASSPAGGANEKLFFGSGTQLSVL.

This clonotype was seen many times. The rearrangement links TRBV28 to TRBJ2-7, with a weak D call TRBD1 (6 bases). Trimming took 6 bases from V and 0 from J, leaving 15 bases between them. Germline V lookup: CDR1 MDHEN, CDR2 SYDVKM. The CDR3 length is 15 residues. In DNA form, the CDR3 reads TGTGCCAGCAGACCTACAGGGTCCAGCTCCTACGAGCAGTACTTC. Translated: CASRPTGSSSYEQYF.

J is TRBJ2-1 and V is TRBV27; TRBD2 matches 9 bases. Germline assignment: CDR1 MNHEY and CDR2 SMNVEV (reference sequence). The CDR3 spans 16 residues. The ends lost 1 base at V and 4 bases at J; junction bases unmatched: 5. This CDR3 is CASSLLAGDGYNEQFF. DNA for the CDR3: TGTGCCAGCAGTTTATTAGCGGGAGATGGGTACAATGAGCAGTTCTTC.

Only a few counts were recorded for this clonotype. A junction end diverges from the germline sequence, so it may reflect a read error. The chain has TRBV12-3 or TRBV12-4 and TRBJ2-2; 16 bases fit TRBD2. There are 19 residues in the CDR3. CDR3 nucleotides: TGTGCCAGCAATTTACAGGGACTAGCGGGAGGGCCGGGCACCGGGGAGCTGTTTTTT. Translated, it gives CASNLQGLAGGPGTGELFF.

The table lists this clonotype with many counts. The J gene is TRBJ2-4, the V gene TRBV6-1, with D possibly TRBD2 on 6 matching bases. The CDR3 contains 16 residues. V was clipped by 6 bases and J by 0 bases, with 15 bases between them. CDR1 is MNHNS and CDR2 is SASEGT in the germline V gene. The CDR3 is CASSKRDLLAKNIQYF. The CDR3 DNA reads TGTGCCAGCAGCAAACGGGACTTACTAGCCAAAAACATTCAGTACTTC.

At least ten counts were recorded for this clonotype. The V gene is TRBV11-3, the J gene TRBJ1-1; D unresolved. CDR1 and CDR2 (germline): SGHNT, YENEEA. This CDR3 spans 12 amino acids. V lost 11 bases to trimming and J lost 5 bases, with 15 bases between them. The CDR3: CAPRTVTTEAFF. As DNA, the CDR3 is TGTGCCCCCCGAACCGTTACGACTGAAGCTTTCTTT.

This clonotype came up many times. This rearrangement joins TRBV2 to TRBJ2-3; D unclear. V was pared by 4 bases and J by 7 bases, with 12 bases between. CDR1 and CDR2 (germline): SNHLY, FYNNEI. The CDR3 runs 13 residues. The CDR3 here is CASSGARTHTQYF. CDR3 DNA sequence: TGTGCCAGCAGTGGGGCTCGCACCCATACGCAGTATTTT.

This clonotype showed up many times. This chain uses TRBV27 with TRBJ1-5; a weak D match, TRBD1 (5 bases). V was clipped by 2 bases and J by 5 bases, with 13 bases between them. This CDR3 region has 15 residues. Germline V gene data show CDR1 as MNHEY and CDR2 as SMNVEV (reference sequence). As DNA, the CDR3 is TGTGCCAGCAGTTTAGATGGGGGATACGATCAGCCCCAGCATTTT. As protein: CASSLDGGYDQPQHF.

The table lists this clonotype with many counts. J is TRBJ1-2 and V is TRBV12-3 or TRBV12-4, with 8 bases identical to TRBD1. The CDR3 length is 14 residues. The trim removed 2 bases at V and 4 bases at J, leaving 3 bases unmatched. CDR3 coding DNA: TGTGCCAGCAGTTTAAGACAGGGGTTCTATGGCTACACCTTC. Its protein is CASSLRQGFYGYTF.

The CDR3 bases are TGTGCCAGCAGTTCCTCTAGACGGTTCTCTGGAAACACCATATATTTT. It encodes CASSSSRRFSGNTIYF. This chain connects TRBV12-3 or TRBV12-4 to TRBJ1-3; D is undetermined. The CDR3 totals 16 residues. Trimming shortened V by 4 bases and J by 0 bases, and 13 bases separated the two germline ends.